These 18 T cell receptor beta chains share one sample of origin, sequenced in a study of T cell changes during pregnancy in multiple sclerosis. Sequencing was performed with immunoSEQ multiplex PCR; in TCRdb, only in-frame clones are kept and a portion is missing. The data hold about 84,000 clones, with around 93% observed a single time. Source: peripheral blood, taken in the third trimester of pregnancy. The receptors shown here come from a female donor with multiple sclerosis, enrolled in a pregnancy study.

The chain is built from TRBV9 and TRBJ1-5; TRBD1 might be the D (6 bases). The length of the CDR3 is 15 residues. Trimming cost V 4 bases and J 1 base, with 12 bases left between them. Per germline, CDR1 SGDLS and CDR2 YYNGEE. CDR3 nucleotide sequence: TGTGCCAGCAGCCTTTACAGGGTAAGCAATCAGCCCCAGCATTTT. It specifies CASSLYRVSNQPQHF.

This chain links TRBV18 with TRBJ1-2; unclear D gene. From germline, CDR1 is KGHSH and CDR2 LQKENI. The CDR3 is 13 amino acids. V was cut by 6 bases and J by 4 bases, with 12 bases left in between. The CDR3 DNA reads TGTGCCAGCTCCGCGGAGACTTTCTATGGCTACACCTTC. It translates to CASSAETFYGYTF.

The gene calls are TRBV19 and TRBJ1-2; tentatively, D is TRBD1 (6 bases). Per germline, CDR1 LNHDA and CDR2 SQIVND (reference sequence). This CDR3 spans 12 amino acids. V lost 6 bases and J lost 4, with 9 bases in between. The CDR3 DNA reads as TGTGCCAGTAGACAGGGAGCCTATGGCTACACCTTC. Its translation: CASRQGAYGYTF.

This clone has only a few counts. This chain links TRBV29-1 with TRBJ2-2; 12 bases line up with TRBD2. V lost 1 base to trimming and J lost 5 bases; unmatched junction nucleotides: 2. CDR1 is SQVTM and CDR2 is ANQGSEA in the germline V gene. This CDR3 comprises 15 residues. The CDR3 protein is CSVEASGGATGELFF. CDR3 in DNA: TGCAGCGTTGAAGCTAGCGGGGGGGCTACCGGGGAGCTGTTTTTT.

CDR3 bases: TGTGCCAGCAGTGAGGGTTACAGCGGGGGCTACACCTTC. Its protein product is CASSEGYSGGYTF. The chain carries TRBV6-1 and TRBJ1-2, with D hard to call. Deletions cut 3 bases from V and 8 bases from J, with 13 bases between. The germline V gene encodes CDR1 MNHNS and CDR2 SASEGT. The CDR3 is 13 residues long.

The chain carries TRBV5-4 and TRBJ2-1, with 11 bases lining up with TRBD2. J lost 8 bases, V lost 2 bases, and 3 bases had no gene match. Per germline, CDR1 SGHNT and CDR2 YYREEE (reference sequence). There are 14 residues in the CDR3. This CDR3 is CASSFSGGAYEQFF. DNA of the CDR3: TGTGCCAGCAGCTTTAGCGGGGGGGCCTATGAGCAGTTCTTC.

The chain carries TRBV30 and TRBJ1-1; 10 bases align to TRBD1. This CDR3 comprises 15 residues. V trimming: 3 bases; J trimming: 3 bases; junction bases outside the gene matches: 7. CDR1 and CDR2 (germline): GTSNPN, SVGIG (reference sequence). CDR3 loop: CAWRRVGQGDTEAFF. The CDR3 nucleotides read TGTGCCTGGAGGAGGGTAGGACAGGGGGACACTGAAGCTTTCTTT.

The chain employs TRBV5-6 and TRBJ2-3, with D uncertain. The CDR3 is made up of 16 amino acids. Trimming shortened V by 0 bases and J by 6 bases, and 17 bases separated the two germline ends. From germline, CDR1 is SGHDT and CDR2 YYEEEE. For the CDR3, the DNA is TGTGCCAGCAGCTTGGCGGCCCAGGCCGCCACGGATACGCAGTATTTT. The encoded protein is CASSLAAQAATDTQYF.

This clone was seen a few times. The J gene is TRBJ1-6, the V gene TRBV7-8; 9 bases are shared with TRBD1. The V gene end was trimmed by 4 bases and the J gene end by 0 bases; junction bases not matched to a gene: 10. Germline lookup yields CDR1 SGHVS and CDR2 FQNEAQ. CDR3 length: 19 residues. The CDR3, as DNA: TGTGCCAGCAGCTCGGGACAGGGTGTCCCTAACTCCTATAATTCACCCCTCCACTTT. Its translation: CASSSGQGVPNSYNSPLHF. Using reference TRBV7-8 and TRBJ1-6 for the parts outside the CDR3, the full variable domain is GAGVSQSPRYKVAKRGQDVALRCDPISGHVSLFWYQQALGQGPEFLTYFQNEAQLDKSGLPSDRFFAERPEGSVSTLKIQRTQQEDSAVYLCASSSGQGVPNSYNSPLHFGNGTRLTVT.

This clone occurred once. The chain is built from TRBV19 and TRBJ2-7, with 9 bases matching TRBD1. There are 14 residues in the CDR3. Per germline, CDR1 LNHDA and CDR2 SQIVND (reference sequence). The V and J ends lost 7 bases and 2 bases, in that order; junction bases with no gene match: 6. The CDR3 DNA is TGTGCCAGTAATCCGGGACAGGGTACCTACGAGCAGTACTTC. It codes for CASNPGQGTYEQYF.

CDR3 DNA: TGTGCCAGCAGCGTGAGGCAGAACACTGAAGCTTTCTTT. Translated: CASSVRQNTEAFF. The chain recombines TRBV7-2 with TRBJ1-1; D unresolved. Trimming shortened V by 5 bases and J by 1 base, and 8 bases separated the two germline ends. The CDR3 is 13 amino acids. Germline V gene sequence: CDR1 SGHTA, CDR2 FQGNSA.

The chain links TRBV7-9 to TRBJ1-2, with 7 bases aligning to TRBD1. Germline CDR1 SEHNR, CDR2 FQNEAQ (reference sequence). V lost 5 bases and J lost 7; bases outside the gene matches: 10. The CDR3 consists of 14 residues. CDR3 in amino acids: CASSPYRGRPGYTF. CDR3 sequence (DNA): TGTGCCAGCAGCCCTTACAGGGGCCGGCCTGGCTACACCTTC. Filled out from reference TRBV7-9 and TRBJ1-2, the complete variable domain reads DTGVSQNPRHKITKRGQNVTFRCDPISEHNRLYWYRQTLGQGPEFLTYFQNEAQLEKSRLLSDRFSAERPKGSFSTLEIQRTEQGDSAMYLCASSPYRGRPGYTFGSGTRLTVV.

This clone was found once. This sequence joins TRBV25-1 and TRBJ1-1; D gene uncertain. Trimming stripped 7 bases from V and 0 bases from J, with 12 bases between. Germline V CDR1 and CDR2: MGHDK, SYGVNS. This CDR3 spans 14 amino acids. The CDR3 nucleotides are TGTGCCAGCAAGCCGGGGTCGATGAACACTGAAGCTTTCTTT. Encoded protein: CASKPGSMNTEAFF.

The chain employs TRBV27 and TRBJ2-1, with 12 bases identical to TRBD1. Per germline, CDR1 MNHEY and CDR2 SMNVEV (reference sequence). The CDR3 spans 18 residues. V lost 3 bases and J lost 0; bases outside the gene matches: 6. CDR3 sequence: CASSFGTGGSSSYNEQFF. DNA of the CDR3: TGTGCCAGCAGTTTCGGGACAGGGGGCTCTAGCTCCTACAATGAGCAGTTCTTC.

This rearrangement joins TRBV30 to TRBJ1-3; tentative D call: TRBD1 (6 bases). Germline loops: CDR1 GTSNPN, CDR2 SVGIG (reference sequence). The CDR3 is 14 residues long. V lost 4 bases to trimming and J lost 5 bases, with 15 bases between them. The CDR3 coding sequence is TGTGCCTGGACCCTGCGGGGGCCTCGAAACACCATATATTTT. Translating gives CAWTLRGPRNTIYF.

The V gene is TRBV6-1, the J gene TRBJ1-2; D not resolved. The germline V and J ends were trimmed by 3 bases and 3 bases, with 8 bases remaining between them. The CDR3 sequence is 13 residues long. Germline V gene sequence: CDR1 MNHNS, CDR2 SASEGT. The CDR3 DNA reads TGTGCCAGCAGTGAGAGGGTAGACTATGGCTACACCTTC. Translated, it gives CASSERVDYGYTF.

Written as DNA, the CDR3 is TGTGCCAGCAGTCCTTGGGGGGACGGCGATTTTCATGAGCAGTTCTTC. Its protein product is CASSPWGDGDFHEQFF. The chain is built from TRBV7-9 and TRBJ2-1; D possibly corresponds to TRBD2 (6 bases). The germline V and J ends were trimmed by 6 bases and 8 bases, with 23 bases remaining between them. From germline, CDR1 is SEHNR and CDR2 FQNEAQ (reference sequence). The CDR3 is made up of 16 amino acids.

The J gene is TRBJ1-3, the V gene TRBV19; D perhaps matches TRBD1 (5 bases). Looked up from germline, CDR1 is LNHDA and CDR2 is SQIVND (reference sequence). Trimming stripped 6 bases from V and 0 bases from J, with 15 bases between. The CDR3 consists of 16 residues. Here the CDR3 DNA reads TGTGCCAGTAGCAATCCGGGACTCACCTCTGGAAACACCATATATTTT. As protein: CASSNPGLTSGNTIYF.